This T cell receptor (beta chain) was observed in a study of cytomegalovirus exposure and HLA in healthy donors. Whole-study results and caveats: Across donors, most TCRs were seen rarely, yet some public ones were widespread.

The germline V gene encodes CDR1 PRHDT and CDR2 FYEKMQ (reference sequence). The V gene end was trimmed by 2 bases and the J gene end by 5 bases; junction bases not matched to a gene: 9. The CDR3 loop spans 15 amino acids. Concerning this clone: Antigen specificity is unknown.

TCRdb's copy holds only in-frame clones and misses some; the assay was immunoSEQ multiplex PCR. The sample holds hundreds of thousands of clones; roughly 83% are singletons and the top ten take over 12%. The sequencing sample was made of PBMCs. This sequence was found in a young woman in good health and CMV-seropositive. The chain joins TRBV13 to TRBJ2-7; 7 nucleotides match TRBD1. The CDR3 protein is CASSLQQGIRDEQYF. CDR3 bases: TGTGCCAGCAGCTTACAACAGGGGATTCGGGACGAGCAGTACTTC. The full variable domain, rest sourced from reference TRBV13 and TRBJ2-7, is AAGVIQSPRHLIKEKRETATLKCYPIPRHDTVYWYQQGPGQDPQFLISFYEKMQSDKGSIPDRFSAQQFSDYHSELNMSSLELGDSALYFCASSLQQGIRDEQYFGPGTRLTVT.